What follows are 20 T cell receptor beta chains derived from one specimen sequenced in a study of tumor-infiltrating lymphocytes in localized non-small cell lung cancer. Only in-frame clones appear in the TCRdb table, and some are missing; sequencing was by immunoSEQ multiplex PCR. The sample includes thousands of clones, about four fifths of them seen just once. Sequencing was carried out using uninvolved lung tissue not adjacent to the tumor. The receptors here all came from a human donor with non-small cell lung cancer.

This clone was detected only once. This chain links TRBV27 with TRBJ1-1; TRBD1 is a possible D gene (6 bases). The CDR3 extends over 13 amino acids. V was pared by 0 bases and J by 10 bases, with 12 bases between. Germline V CDR1 and CDR2: MNHEY, SMNVEV (reference sequence). CDR3 amino acids: CASSLSSGVGAFF. The CDR3 DNA follows: TGTGCCAGCAGTTTATCCTCAGGGGTAGGAGCTTTCTTT.

The genes are TRBV28 and TRBJ2-7; the D is unclear. Between the trimmed V and J ends, which lost 6 bases and 4 bases, there was a span of 19 bases. CDR1 MDHEN and CDR2 SYDVKM come from the germline V gene. The CDR3 is 15 amino acids. The CDR3 sequence: CASSTNRASPYEQYF. Here the CDR3 DNA reads TGTGCCAGCAGCACAAACAGAGCTTCCCCATACGAGCAGTACTTC. Looking up the rest from reference TRBV28 and TRBJ2-7 gives the full variable domain: DVKVTQSSRYLVKRTGEKVFLECVQDMDHENMFWYRQDPGLGLRLIYFSYDVKMKEKGDIPEGYSVSREKKERFSLILESASTNQTSMYLCASSTNRASPYEQYFGPGTRLTVT.

The chain couples TRBV27 to TRBJ2-7, with TRBD1 matching over 9 bases. V gave up 5 bases and J gave up 4 bases; unmatched junction bases: 12. This CDR3 is built from 16 residues. Looked up from germline, CDR1 is MNHEY and CDR2 is SMNVEV (reference sequence). CDR3 nucleotide sequence: TGTGCCAGCAGTACCTCCGGGACAGGGCACGGGTACGAGCAGTACTTC. Encoded protein: CASSTSGTGHGYEQYF.

J is TRBJ2-7 and V is TRBV2; perhaps TRBD2 as D (6 bases). V was trimmed by 6 bases and J by 6 bases, leaving 21 bases between them. The CDR3 loop spans 15 amino acids. Germline CDR1 and CDR2: SNHLY and FYNNEI. Here the CDR3 reads CASSPSEATLFEQYF. In DNA, the CDR3 is TGTGCCAGCAGCCCTAGCGAGGCCACCCTATTCGAGCAGTACTTC.

The rearrangement joins TRBV6-5 to TRBJ1-1; D is ambiguous. CDR3 length: 15 amino acids. V lost 0 bases and J lost 2, with 10 bases in between. From germline, CDR1 is MNHEY and CDR2 SVGAGI. The CDR3 here is CASSYSWTSNTEAFF. In nucleotides, the CDR3 is TGTGCCAGCAGTTACTCGTGGACCTCTAACACTGAAGCTTTCTTT.

The rearrangement uses TRBV10-3 and TRBJ1-2; 8 bases are shared with TRBD1. The CDR3 is 14 residues long. CDR1 is ENHRY, CDR2 SYGVKD, per germline. Trimming removed 9 bases from V and 4 bases from J; junction bases left unmatched: 10. The CDR3: CAIRPGQDIYGYTF. Here the CDR3 DNA reads TGTGCCATTAGGCCGGGACAGGACATCTATGGCTACACCTTC.

This clone showed up just once. This chain connects TRBV4-1 to TRBJ1-3; 7 bases agree with TRBD1. V lost 0 bases to trimming and J lost 2 bases; unmatched junction nucleotides: 4. The CDR3 sequence is 16 residues long. Germline values: CDR1 MGHRA, CDR2 YSYEKL. CDR3 sequence: CASSQEGQGAGNTIYF. The CDR3 DNA reads as TGCGCCAGCAGCCAAGAGGGGCAGGGGGCTGGAAACACCATATATTTT.

The V call is TRBV4-2, the J call TRBJ2-7, with D unresolved. CDR3 size: 16 residues. The ends were cut back, 6 bases at V and 0 bases at J, with 18 bases in the middle. CDR1 is LGHNA, CDR2 YNFKEQ, per germline. DNA of the CDR3: TGTGCCAGCAGTGTAGACGGCGGCACGGACTCCTACGAGCAGTACTTC. This sequence encodes CASSVDGGTDSYEQYF.

The chain recombines TRBV18 with TRBJ1-2; no firm D call. Trimming removed 3 bases at V and 4 bases at J, with 12 bases between. In germline, CDR1 is KGHSH, CDR2 LQKENI. The CDR3 consists of 14 residues. The CDR3 spells CASSPWQQPYGYTF. DNA of the CDR3: TGTGCCAGCTCACCCTGGCAGCAACCCTATGGCTACACCTTC.

The chain recombines TRBV19 with TRBJ2-2; D possibly corresponds to TRBD1 (6 bases). The ends were cut back, 6 bases at V and 7 bases at J, with 9 bases in the middle. Germline assignment: CDR1 LNHDA and CDR2 SQIVND (reference sequence). The CDR3 is 12 residues long. Here the CDR3 reads CASRLGGGELFF. In nucleotides, the CDR3 is TGTGCCAGTAGATTAGGGGGCGGGGAGCTGTTTTTT.

The chain joins TRBV2 to TRBJ2-7, with 10 bases that match TRBD2. The CDR3 is 15 amino acids. Germline loops: CDR1 SNHLY, CDR2 FYNNEI. Unmatched junction bases numbered 10, after V lost 6 bases and J lost 5 bases. The CDR3 bases are TGTGCCAGCAGGGGACAGCGGGGGGGCCCCCACGAGCAGTACTTC. This encodes CASRGQRGGPHEQYF. Drawing the rest from reference TRBV2 and TRBJ2-7, the complete variable domain is EPEVTQTPSHQVTQMGQEVILRCVPISNHLYFYWYRQILGQKVEFLVSFYNNEISEKSEIFDDQFSVERPDGSNFTLKIRSTKLEDSAMYFCASRGQRGGPHEQYFGPGTRLTVT.

The chain joins TRBV6-5 to TRBJ1-1, with unresolved D. V gave up 0 bases and J gave up 6 bases, with 8 bases separating them. Germline lookup yields CDR1 MNHEY and CDR2 SVGAGI. This CDR3 has 13 amino acids. CDR3 sequence: CASSYSIYAEAFF. The CDR3 DNA is TGTGCCAGCAGTTACTCGATCTACGCTGAAGCTTTCTTT.

The chain joins TRBV6-1 to TRBJ1-1; no definite D call. With 5 bases removed from V and 8 bases from J, the gap between germline ends came to 21 bases. The germline CDR1 and CDR2 sequences are MNHNS and SASEGT. The CDR3 has 15 amino acids. The CDR3 sequence is CASSNHPGYPREAFF. The CDR3 DNA sequence: TGTGCCAGCAGTAACCACCCCGGGTACCCTCGGGAAGCTTTCTTT.

The chain is built from TRBV6-5 and TRBJ1-6; D remains unclear. The CDR3 spans 15 residues. Germline lookup yields CDR1 MNHEY and CDR2 SVGAGI. The V end was cut by 0 bases, the J end by 11 bases, with 14 bases between. CDR3 in DNA: TGTGCCAGCAGTTACTCGATTTCAGGCCGGGCACCCCTCCACTTT. It codes for CASSYSISGRAPLHF.

The V gene is TRBV30, the J gene TRBJ2-1; 8 bases line up with TRBD2. The CDR3 length is 14 residues. Germline lookup yields CDR1 GTSNPN and CDR2 SVGIG (reference sequence). Trimming at V came to 0 bases and at J to 3 bases, leaving 1 base not matched to a gene. The DNA of the CDR3 is TGTGCCTGGAGTGTCCTAGCGGGCTACAATGAGCAGTTCTTC. Translating gives CAWSVLAGYNEQFF.

The V gene is TRBV10-3, the J gene TRBJ2-3; no clear D gene. Trimming took 3 bases from V and 4 from J, leaving 2 bases between them. Germline V gives CDR1 ENHRY, CDR2 SYGVKD. The CDR3 spans 11 residues. CDR3 nucleotides: TGTGCCATCAGTGACCCAGATACGCAGTATTTT. Protein: CAISDPDTQYF.

A few counts support this clone. This chain connects TRBV5-5 to TRBJ2-1, with no clear D. The CDR3 sequence is 15 residues long. Germline V gives CDR1 SGHKS, CDR2 YYEKEE (reference sequence). V was pared by 1 base and J by 3 bases, with 11 bases between. DNA of the CDR3: TGTGCCAGCAGCTTGTTCGGAGAAGACTACAATGAGCAGTTCTTC. It specifies CASSLFGEDYNEQFF.

In its sample, this clone was seen a few times. The chain has TRBV7-2 and TRBJ2-1, with 15 bases lining up with TRBD2. CDR1 and CDR2 (germline): SGHTA, FQGNSA. The CDR3 contains 17 residues. The V segment lost 1 base and the J segment 12 bases; nucleotides outside the gene matches: 10. The CDR3 sequence is CASSLGPPGLAGGVQFF. DNA of the CDR3: TGTGCCAGCAGCTTAGGACCCCCGGGACTAGCGGGAGGAGTGCAGTTCTTC.

The chain is built from TRBV7-9 and TRBJ2-7, with D possibly being TRBD1 or TRBD2 (5 bases each). Germline V gene lookup returns CDR1 SEHNR and CDR2 FQNEAQ (reference sequence). Trimming removed 5 bases from V and 1 base from J, with 15 bases in between. The CDR3 consists of 15 residues. This chain's CDR3 is CASSPGTVLSYEQYF. The CDR3 region has the DNA TGTGCCAGCAGCCCGGGGACCGTCCTTTCCTACGAGCAGTACTTC.

V gene TRBV5-1 combines with J gene TRBJ2-7; 9 bases fit TRBD1. Looked up from germline, CDR1 is SGHRS and CDR2 is YFSETQ. CDR3 length equals 14 residues. The trim removed 4 bases at V and 7 bases at J, leaving 9 bases unmatched. CDR3 amino acids: CASSRGQGYGEQYF. The CDR3, as DNA: TGCGCCAGCAGCAGGGGACAGGGTTACGGGGAGCAGTACTTC.